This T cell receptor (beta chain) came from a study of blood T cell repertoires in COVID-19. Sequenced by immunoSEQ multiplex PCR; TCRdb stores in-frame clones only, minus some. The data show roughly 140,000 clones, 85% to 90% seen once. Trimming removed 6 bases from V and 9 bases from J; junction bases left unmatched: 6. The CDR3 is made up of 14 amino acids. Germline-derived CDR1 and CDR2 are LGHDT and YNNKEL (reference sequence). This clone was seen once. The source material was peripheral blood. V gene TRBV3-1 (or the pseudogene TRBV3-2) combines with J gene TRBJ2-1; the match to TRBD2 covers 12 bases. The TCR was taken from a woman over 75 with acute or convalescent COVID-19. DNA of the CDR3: TGTGCCAGCAGTACACTAGCGGGGGGAATTGAGCAGTTCTTC. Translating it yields CASSTLAGGIEQFF.